The clone carrying this TCR beta chain was observed once. Profiling relied on immunoSEQ multiplex PCR, and the TCRdb table lists in-frame clones only, not all of them. The table includes approximately 160,000 clones, 92% detected once. The data stem from a study of control samples from healthy donors and cancer patients. There are 16 residues in the CDR3. With 3 bases removed from V and 4 bases from J, the gap between germline ends came to 16 bases. The germline CDR1 and CDR2 sequences are MDHEN and SYDVKM. The receptor comes from a woman aged 30 to 39 in good health. The sequencing input was blood. The V call is TRBV28, the J call TRBJ2-1; D might be TRBD1 (6 bases). This CDR3 is CASSLGRARGYNEQFF. The CDR3 region has the DNA TGTGCCAGCAGTTTGGGGCGAGCGAGGGGGTACAATGAGCAGTTCTTC.